One sample yielded the 7 T cell receptor beta chains listed below, sequenced in a study of blood T cell repertoires in COVID-19. The assay was immunoSEQ multiplex PCR, and TCRdb's table has in-frame clones only and misses some. The data show around 250,000 clones, 80% to 90% seen once. The sample was peripheral blood. These TCRs come from a man aged 80 or over with acute or convalescent COVID-19.

The rearrangement uses TRBV5-1 and TRBJ2-4; D may be TRBD2 (6 bases). The CDR3 length is 16 residues. V lost 4 bases and J 3 bases, leaving 17 bases between the germline ends. Germline lookup yields CDR1 SGHRS and CDR2 YFSETQ. The chain's CDR3 is CASSAWAGSDKNIQYF. Written as DNA, the CDR3 is TGCGCCAGCAGCGCGTGGGCGGGATCGGACAAAAACATTCAGTACTTC.

A single count supports this clone. V and J are TRBV10-3 and TRBJ1-5; D is unresolved. Trimming stripped 8 bases from V and 2 bases from J, with 7 bases between. The germline V gene has CDR1 ENHRY and CDR2 SYGVKD. The CDR3 length is 12 residues. This CDR3 reads CAIGPGNQPQHF. DNA of the CDR3: TGTGCCATCGGTCCGGGCAATCAGCCCCAGCATTTT.

V is TRBV5-8 and J is TRBJ2-7; 12 nucleotides agree with TRBD2. This CDR3 contains 14 residues. J lost 3 bases, V lost 6 bases, and 4 bases had no gene match. The germline V gene has CDR1 SGHTS and CDR2 YDEGEE. CDR3 loop: CASTQGLAGYEQYF. Here the CDR3 DNA reads TGTGCCAGCACCCAGGGACTAGCGGGCTACGAGCAGTACTTC.

This clone was observed a few times. The V gene is TRBV28, the J gene TRBJ2-2, with TRBD2 identical over 9 bases. Germline assignment: CDR1 MDHEN and CDR2 SYDVKM. The V segment lost 3 bases and the J segment 3 bases; nucleotides outside the gene matches: 5. CDR3 length: 16 residues. The CDR3 loop is CASSFSGRTYTGELFF. As DNA, the CDR3 is TGTGCCAGCAGTTTCAGCGGGAGGACTTACACCGGGGAGCTGTTTTTT.

In this sample, this clone turned up once. This chain connects TRBV7-2 to TRBJ2-5; 9 bases align to TRBD2. The CDR3 spans 15 residues. V trimming: 1 base; J trimming: 5 bases; junction bases outside the gene matches: 5. Per the germline V gene, CDR1 is SGHTA and CDR2 is FQGNSA. CDR3: CASSLDGLARETQYF. The DNA of the CDR3 is TGTGCCAGCAGCTTAGATGGACTAGCGAGGGAGACCCAGTACTTC.

The chain combines TRBV6-1 with TRBJ2-3; 7 bases map to TRBD2. V gave up 3 bases and J gave up 0 bases; unmatched junction bases: 12. Germline V CDR1 and CDR2: MNHNS, SASEGT. The CDR3 is 18 amino acids. Here the CDR3 DNA reads TGTGCCAGCAGTGATGGGGGACTATGGCGGGCTAGCACAGATACGCAGTATTTT. Translation gives CASSDGGLWRASTDTQYF.

The V call is TRBV3-1 (or the pseudogene TRBV3-2), the J call TRBJ2-2; perhaps TRBD2 as D (5 bases). The CDR3 has 15 amino acids. Germline-derived CDR1 and CDR2 are LGHDT and YNNKEL (reference sequence). Deletions cut 1 base from V and 2 bases from J, with 8 bases between. The CDR3 protein is CASSQVLVNTGELFF. CDR3 nucleotides: TGTGCCAGCAGCCAAGTACTAGTCAACACCGGGGAGCTGTTTTTT.